This TCR beta chain is drawn from a study of blood T cell repertoires in COVID-19 (dated by TCRdb to 2020 to 2022). About the investigation overall: Collaborator samples came from the United States, Italy and Spain and covered acute and convalescent phases of COVID-19. Where HLA class I and class II types were available, the types were taken from metadata supplied by the sample provider, not from assay-based typing. Nearly every sample came with metadata listing a de-identified subject ID, COVID-19 status, age in years and sex. The repertoires were released in a freely available public database intended as a resource for research on the immune response to SARS-CoV-2. Subjects who had been exposed to COVID-19, were actively infected with it, or had recovered from it provided the deeply sampled blood TCRbeta repertoires that made up the dataset. The samples were drawn from the first 160 participants of the ongoing ImmuneRACE study and from more than 1,000 subjects provided by 6 global collaborators. The material from the prospective study consisted of cDNA or gDNA derived from T cells, B-cell-depleted T cells, or PBMCs.

In the prospective study, participants were about 18 to 95 years old, resided in about 25 geographic areas of the United States, and were enrolled through a virtual design. In the prospective study, cohorts were assigned on the basis of participant-reported clinical history obtained from a screening survey and a study questionnaire. ImmuneRACE Cohort 3 recovered participants were defined by two consecutive negative NP/OP PCR tests, healthcare professional clearance, or symptom resolution. In the prospective study, mobile phlebotomists collected whole blood, serum and a nasopharyngeal or oropharyngeal swab from each participant. Over a roughly 2-month period, participants in the prospective study had the option of providing additional blood draws and questionnaires. Blood samples from the prospective study were shipped frozen or at room temperature prior to DNA extraction. The immunoSEQ Assay, a bias-controlled multiplex PCR, was used to amplify TCRbeta CDR3 regions from genomic DNA. Per the original workflow: Nucleated cell counts per sample were estimated from amplification of reference gene primers within the assay. To quantify the absolute abundance of each unique TCRbeta CDR3 rearrangement, sequence reads were collapsed and filtered. Productive Simpson clonality was computed per sample as the square root of Simpson's diversity index over productive rearrangements. The clones in this table, taken by TCRdb from immuneACCESS, are in-frame only. Not every clone is retained; where verified, under half of the shortfall comes from an unresolved V gene, and the cause of the rest is unknown. The DNA was the basis for D and trimming; V, J and clone size are from that table. The sample yields approximately 200,000 clones; 85% were counted once. The ten largest clonotypes hold under 20% of the sample.

The paper's findings and limits, for the study overall: Clinical and demographic metadata were provided uncurated, with the amount varying by source and participant.

A remark on this clone: Its antigen is not yet known. No much larger clonotype is one base removed from it; base qualities were not supplied.

Sequences were obtained from PBMCs or T cells enriched from blood (not recorded which). The sequence derives from a man in his forties who had recovered from COVID-19.

The DNA sequence is as follows: TGTGCCAGCTCACCAGCACAGGGGATTAATCAGCCCCAGCATTTT. Its protein product is CASSPAQGINQPQHF. The sequence links TRBV18 to TRBJ1-5; 7 bases in the middle match TRBD1. The CDR3 contains 15 residues, cysteine and phenylalanine counted. The kept DNA is CDR3 alone, 45 bases in frame from the first base. Based on the germline V gene, the CDR1 and CDR2 sequences are KGHSH and LQKENI. The V end gives up 2 bases and the J end 4 bases, leaving 5 bases in the junction not matched to a gene.